These T cell receptor beta chains were read from a single sample in a study of T cells in localized non-small cell lung cancer. Profiled with immunoSEQ multiplex PCR; TCRdb holds only in-frame clones, not every one. The sample includes tens of thousands of clones, 80% of them seen just once. This material consisted of PBMCs, taken before any cancer treatment. These TCRs come from a man aged 35 to 70 with stage II squamous cell lung carcinoma. CDR3s include the opening cysteine and the closing phenylalanine or tryptophan. A D gene is named only where the DNA matches it firmly. Expanded clones are given a class, and other clones once, few, many or no size at all.

J,D,size,V,CDR3,DNA
TRBJ2-4,.,.,TRBV23-1,CASSQNLPKQGGGHIQYF,TGCGCCAGCAGTCAAAACCTCCCAAAACAGGGAGGCGGGCACATTCAGTACTTC
TRBJ1-2,TRBD1,.,TRBV4-3,CASSPRQGASYGYTF,TGCGCCAGCAGCCCGAGACAGGGGGCGAGCTATGGCTACACCTTC
TRBJ2-5,.,.,TRBV28,CASSLRGGVETQYF,TGTGCCAGCAGTTTGAGAGGGGGTGTAGAGACCCAGTACTTC
TRBJ1-6,.,.,TRBV19,CASSTQGTNSPLHF,TGTGCCAGTAGTACCCAGGGTACGAATTCACCCCTCCACTTT
TRBJ2-1,TRBD2,.,TRBV7-8,CASSLARLAGEQFF,TGTGCCAGCAGCTTAGCTCGTCTAGCGGGGGAGCAGTTCTTC
TRBJ2-5,TRBD1,.,TRBV29-1,CSVGGTVETQYF,TGCAGCGTTGGGGGGACAGTAGAGACCCAGTACTTC
TRBJ2-7,.,.,TRBV18,CASSTGGPEQYF,TGTGCCAGCTCCACGGGGGGCCCCGAGCAGTACTTC
TRBJ2-7,TRBD1,.,TRBV6-6,CASSYRDRGPYEQYF,TGTGCCAGCAGTTACAGGGACAGGGGTCCCTACGAGCAGTACTTC
TRBJ2-7,TRBD2,.,TRBV4-3,CASSQERGESYEQYF,TGCGCCAGCAGCCAGGAGCGGGGGGAATCCTACGAGCAGTACTTC
TRBJ1-4,.,.,TRBV6-6,CASSSSGPQEKLFF,TGTGCCAGCAGTTCCTCGGGACCTCAGGAAAAACTGTTTTTT
TRBJ1-1,.,.,TRBV4-2,CASSLAGGGRTEAFF,TGTGCCAGCAGCTTGGCTGGGGGTGGGAGGACTGAAGCTTTCTTT
TRBJ2-7,.,.,TRBV18,CASSPTDILRVQYF,TGTGCCAGCTCACCAACAGATATCTTACGAGTGCAGTACTTC
TRBJ2-5,.,.,TRBV19,CASTSGSAGKETQYF,TGTGCCAGTACCTCGGGCTCGGCAGGGAAAGAGACCCAGTACTTC
TRBJ1-1,.,once,TRBV5-1,CASSPERGVTEAFF,TGCGCCAGCAGCCCGGAGCGGGGGGTTACTGAAGCTTTCTTT
TRBJ2-1,TRBD1,.,TRBV29-1,CSAGDRTSSYNEQFF,TGCAGCGCCGGGGACAGGACGAGCTCCTACAATGAGCAGTTCTTC
TRBJ1-5,.,.,TRBV6-5,CASSYDSNQPQHF,TGTGCCAGCAGTTACGATAGCAATCAGCCCCAGCATTTT
TRBJ1-5,TRBD1,.,TRBV19,CASSMGTGVGTGNQPQHF,TGTGCCAGTAGTATGGGAACAGGGGTTGGGACGGGCAATCAGCCCCAGCATTTT
TRBJ2-3,.,.,TRBV5-5,CASSLVAYTDTQYF,TGTGCCAGCAGCTTGGTTGCCTACACAGATACGCAGTATTTT
TRBJ1-1,.,.,TRBV7-9,CASSSQQRDTEAFF,TGTGCCAGCAGCTCACAACAGAGGGACACTGAAGCTTTCTTT
TRBJ2-3,.,.,TRBV5-6,CASSLDADTQYF,TGTGCCAGCAGCTTGGATGCAGATACGCAGTATTTT
TRBJ2-3,.,.,TRBV2,CASSAHQSTDTQYF,TGTGCCAGCAGCGCACACCAATCCACAGATACGCAGTATTTT
TRBJ2-7,TRBD1,.,TRBV5-1,CASSRTGGEQYF,TGCGCCAGCAGCCGGACAGGTGGCGAGCAGTACTTC
TRBJ2-7,TRBD2,.,TRBV30,CAWSVGGSSYEQYF,TGTGCCTGGAGTGTGGGCGGGAGCTCCTACGAGCAGTACTTC
TRBJ2-1,.,once,TRBV19,CASGLAIRPEQFF,TGTGCCAGTGGCCTAGCTATCCGGCCTGAGCAGTTCTTC
TRBJ2-3,.,.,TRBV30,CAWSSPGGGSGDTQYF,TGTGCCTGGAGTTCACCGGGGGGCGGCTCAGGTGATACGCAGTATTTT
TRBJ1-4,.,.,TRBV5-8,CASSLEVNEKLFF,TGTGCCAGCAGCTTGGAGGTTAATGAAAAACTGTTTTTT
TRBJ2-7,.,.,TRBV6-6,CASSGGYEQYF,TGTGCCAGCAGCGGGGGCTACGAGCAGTACTTC
TRBJ1-1,TRBD1,.,TRBV5-6,CASSWGGQMNTEAFF,TGTGCCAGCAGCTGGGGGGGACAGATGAACACTGAAGCTTTCTTT
TRBJ1-1,.,.,TRBV4-1,CASSQLEQGNTEAFF,TGCGCCAGCAGCCAATTGGAACAGGGGAACACTGAAGCTTTCTTT
TRBJ2-5,TRBD2,.,TRBV5-1,CASIPGGASGQETQYF,TGCGCCAGCATCCCCGGCGGGGCTAGCGGGCAAGAGACCCAGTACTTC
TRBJ2-2,.,.,TRBV12-5,CASAPGDVILNTGELFF,TGTGCTAGTGCTCCGGGTGATGTGATATTGAACACCGGGGAGCTGTTTTTT
TRBJ2-2,.,.,TRBV27,CASSLRLGAGELFF,TGTGCCAGCAGTCTAAGACTAGGGGCCGGGGAGCTGTTTTTT
TRBJ1-6,TRBD1,few,TRBV10-3,CAISAAQGASSYNSPLHF,TGTGCCATCAGTGCTGCCCAGGGGGCTAGCTCCTATAATTCACCCCTCCACTTT
TRBJ2-7,.,medium-sized,TRBV7-2,CASSPGTATYEQYF,TGTGCCAGCAGCCCAGGGACCGCGACCTACGAGCAGTACTTC
TRBJ2-1,.,.,TRBV2,CASIGTASYNEQFF,TGTGCCAGCATCGGGACTGCCTCCTACAATGAGCAGTTCTTC
TRBJ2-7,TRBD2,.,TRBV7-2,CASSLAGGNYEQYF,TGTGCCAGCAGCTTAGCGGGGGGGAACTACGAGCAGTACTTC
TRBJ1-5,.,.,TRBV29-1,CSHGGVGQPQHF,TGCAGCCATGGGGGGGTCGGCCAGCCCCAGCATTTT
TRBJ2-3,TRBD1,.,TRBV9,CASSVEGQGTVDTQYF,TGTGCCAGCAGCGTAGAAGGACAGGGCACGGTAGATACGCAGTATTTT
TRBJ1-2,.,once,TRBV7-3,CASSQTGDADYGYTF,TGTGCCAGCAGCCAAACGGGGGACGCCGACTATGGCTACACCTTC
TRBJ1-2,.,few,TRBV28,CASSLYTGNSYGYTF,TGTGCCAGCAGTTTATACACAGGGAATTCCTATGGCTACACCTTC
TRBJ1-6,.,.,TRBV5-4,CASSLPGTNNSPLHF,TGTGCCAGCAGCTTACCCGGGACAAATAATTCACCCCTCCACTTT
TRBJ2-7,.,once,TRBV7-8,CASSLGVDLREQYF,TGTGCCAGCAGCTTAGGAGTAGACCTACGGGAGCAGTACTTC